The 10 T cell receptor beta chains reported below all come from one sample, sequenced in a study of T cells after yellow fever vaccination. From the 5' RACE reads, TCRdb called clonotypes with MiXCR, one entry per CDR3 protein. The sample consists of about 10,000 distinct CDR3 sequences, under 5.5% of them appearing once. The starting material was PBMCs, either bulk or a sorted T-cell subset (CD4+, CD8+, memory, or dextramer-sorted; not recorded which), obtained roughly 15 days after the first yellow fever vaccination. These TCRs come from a young man who received the YFV17D yellow fever vaccine.

V usage is TRBV7-9 and J usage is TRBJ1-2; no definite D call. The germline V gene encodes CDR1 SEHNR and CDR2 FQNEAQ (reference sequence). Trimming stripped 1 base from V and 6 bases from J, with 18 bases between. This CDR3 is 16 amino acids long. The CDR3 spells CASSLVGILRRDGYTF. The CDR3 bases are TGTGCCAGCAGCTTAGTAGGTATCCTTCGAAGGGATGGCTACACCTTC.

Sample share makes this clonotype medium-sized (0.01 to 0.1%). The chain carries TRBV6-2 or TRBV6-3 and TRBJ2-2; no firm D call. V lost 7 bases and J 0 bases, leaving 6 bases between the germline ends. Germline V lookup: CDR1 MNHEY, CDR2 SVGEGT. This CDR3 spans 13 amino acids. This CDR3 reads CASNHPNTGELFF. CDR3 coding DNA: TGTGCCAGCAACCACCCGAACACCGGGGAGCTGTTTTTT.

By proportion, this clonotype is medium-sized. The chain couples TRBV28 to TRBJ1-6; D gene unclear. The V end was cut by 7 bases, the J end by 10 bases, with 14 bases between. This CDR3 contains 13 residues. Germline values: CDR1 MDHEN, CDR2 SYDVKM. This chain's CDR3 is CASTRVEYSPLHF. The CDR3 coding sequence is TGTGCCAGCACCCGGGTGGAGTACTCACCCCTCCACTTT.

This clonotype is labeled medium-sized. The V call is TRBV7-2, the J call TRBJ1-1, with D unclear. Between the trimmed V and J ends, which lost 4 bases and 0 bases, there was a span of 15 bases. From germline, CDR1 is SGHTA and CDR2 FQGNSA. The CDR3 contains 16 residues. CDR3 loop: CASSSSAVQMNTEAFF. The CDR3 nucleotides read TGTGCCAGCAGCTCCTCTGCGGTACAGATGAACACTGAAGCTTTCTTT.

This clonotype was recorded many times. The V call is TRBV7-2, the J call TRBJ2-1; a possible D gene is TRBD1 (6 bases). The CDR3 runs 15 residues. From germline, CDR1 is SGHTA and CDR2 FQGNSA. The germline V and J ends were trimmed by 5 bases and 4 bases, with 15 bases remaining between them. The CDR3 region is CASSVDRPRYNEQFF. The CDR3 nucleotides read TGTGCCAGCAGCGTTGACAGGCCCCGTTACAATGAGCAGTTCTTC.

This clonotype is medium-sized (0.01 to 0.1%) in the sample. V usage is TRBV20-1 and J usage is TRBJ1-3; no clear D. Germline V gives CDR1 DFQATT, CDR2 SNEGSKA (reference sequence). V gave up 0 bases and J gave up 0 bases, with 9 bases separating them. This CDR3 comprises 15 residues. The CDR3 nucleotides read TGCAGTGCTAGAGATAGCCAGAACTCTGGAAACACCATATATTTT. Translation gives CSARDSQNSGNTIYF.

By proportion, this clonotype is medium-sized. The chain has TRBV2 and TRBJ1-2, with D tentatively TRBD1 (5 bases). CDR1 SNHLY and CDR2 FYNNEI come from the germline V gene. V dropped 5 bases and J dropped 3 bases, with 10 bases sitting between them. This CDR3 is 13 amino acids long. In DNA, the CDR3 is TGTGCCAGCAGTTCACAGGCTGACTATGGCTACACCTTC. It encodes CASSSQADYGYTF.

This clonotype appeared many times. The chain combines TRBV5-1 with TRBJ2-1; D uncertain. The CDR3 has 14 amino acids. Germline values: CDR1 SGHRS, CDR2 YFSETQ. Trimming stripped 4 bases from V and 4 bases from J, with 12 bases between. CDR3 sequence: CASSAPPEYNEQFF. The CDR3 bases are TGCGCCAGCAGCGCCCCCCCCGAGTACAATGAGCAGTTCTTC.

The J gene is TRBJ1-1, the V gene TRBV6-5; D is perhaps TRBD1 (6 bases). V shed 6 bases and J shed 1 base, with 18 bases lying between them. The CDR3 totals 16 residues. Germline V gene sequence: CDR1 MNHEY, CDR2 SVGAGI. In DNA, the CDR3 is TGTGCCAGCAGAAAGGTGGGGGGGCGATCGAACACTGAAGCTTTCTTT. Protein: CASRKVGGRSNTEAFF.

This clonotype was observed a few times. The chain has TRBV20-1 and TRBJ1-1; no definite D call. This CDR3 has 13 amino acids. Per germline, CDR1 DFQATT and CDR2 SNEGSKA (reference sequence). The ends were cut back, 3 bases at V and 0 bases at J, with 8 bases in the middle. The CDR3 here is CSASEDVNTEAFF. The CDR3 DNA follows: TGCAGTGCTAGTGAGGACGTGAACACTGAAGCTTTCTTT.